Following are 3 T cell receptor beta chains from one sample sequenced in a study of shared clonotypes between healthy human individuals. Generated by immunoSEQ multiplex PCR, the TCRdb table keeps only in-frame clones and is missing some. The sample contains hundreds of thousands of clones, roughly nine tenths of which appear only once. The naive CD8 subset, CD45RO-negative cells positively selected for CCR7, excluded terminally differentiated effector memory CD45RA+ cells. The sample taken for sequencing was naive CD8+ T cells sorted from blood. The receptors originated from a man aged 25-45 years in good health.

This chain links TRBV10-1 with TRBJ2-5; 11 bases line up with TRBD2. There are 16 residues in the CDR3. CDR1 WNHNN and CDR2 SYGVQD come from the germline V gene (reference sequence). Trimming cost V 5 bases and J 4 bases; bases outside gene matches: 9. This CDR3 reads CASSPGTSGAGETQYF. The CDR3 DNA reads TGCGCCAGCAGTCCCGGGACTAGCGGTGCCGGAGAGACCCAGTACTTC.

The chain links TRBV27 to TRBJ2-7; 13 bases fit TRBD2. V was pared by 4 bases and J by 4 bases, with 7 bases of the junction left unmatched. The germline V gene encodes CDR1 MNHEY and CDR2 SMNVEV (reference sequence). The CDR3 extends over 16 amino acids. CDR3 nucleotide sequence: TGTGCCAGCAGTTCCGGGACTAGCGGGACTTTTTACGAGCAGTACTTC. Its protein product is CASSSGTSGTFYEQYF.

The chain links TRBV19 to TRBJ1-1, with TRBD1 matching over 9 bases. This CDR3 has 19 residues. The V gene end was trimmed by 5 bases and the J gene end by 5 bases; junction bases not matched to a gene: 21. Germline CDR1 LNHDA, CDR2 SQIVND (reference sequence). For the CDR3, the DNA is TGTGCCAGTAGTGAAGGGACAGGGTTTGTCGAAGCTACGGGGACTGAAGCTTTCTTT. Amino acids: CASSEGTGFVEATGTEAFF.